Shown below are 30 T cell receptor beta chains from a single sample sequenced in a study of shared clonotypes between healthy human individuals. Selected positively for CCR7 and CD45RO-negative, naive CD8 cells excluded terminally differentiated effector memory CD45RA+ cells. Here immunoSEQ multiplex PCR was the method, and the copy in TCRdb shows in-frame clones only, minus some. The table has over 2 million clones, around 96% seen once. The specimen sequenced was naive CD8+ T cells sorted from blood. The receptor set was obtained from a man between 18 and 29 years old in good health.

As regards this clone: Other DNA sequences within the sample encode an identical CDR3. This sequence joins TRBV7-2 and TRBJ2-3, with unresolved D. Germline values: CDR1 SGHTA, CDR2 FQGNSA. The CDR3 has 13 amino acids. The ends were cut back, 0 bases at V and 4 bases at J, with 5 bases in the middle. CDR3 region: CASSLALADTQYF. The DNA for the CDR3 is TGTGCCAGCAGCTTAGCCTTGGCAGATACGCAGTATTTT. Supplemented by reference TRBV7-2 and TRBJ2-3, the full variable domain reads GAGVSQSPSNKVTEKGKDVELRCDPISGHTALYWYRQSLGQGLEFLIYFQGNSAPDKSGLPSDRFSAERTGGSVSTLTIQRTQQEDSAVYLCASSLALADTQYFGPGTRLTVL.

The rearrangement joins TRBV28 to TRBJ2-1; D unresolved. The V gene lost 4 bases and the J gene lost 1 base, with 11 bases spanning the gap. The germline V gene encodes CDR1 MDHEN and CDR2 SYDVKM. This CDR3 contains 15 residues. CDR3 in amino acids: CASSSWTASYNEQFF. CDR3 in DNA: TGTGCCAGCAGTTCCTGGACGGCATCCTACAATGAGCAGTTCTTC.

V is TRBV13 and J is TRBJ1-2; 7 bases match TRBD1. CDR1 PRHDT and CDR2 FYEKMQ come from the germline V gene (reference sequence). V was pared by 3 bases and J by 4 bases, with 5 bases of the junction left unmatched. This CDR3 contains 14 residues. The CDR3 sequence is CASSLTGSAYGYTF. The CDR3 nucleotides read TGTGCCAGCAGCTTGACAGGGAGCGCCTATGGCTACACCTTC.

The V call is TRBV6-1, the J call TRBJ1-2; D remains unclear. The CDR3 is 14 residues long. V was shortened by 1 base and J by 8 bases, with 14 bases between the two germline ends. Per germline, CDR1 MNHNS and CDR2 SASEGT. Here the CDR3 DNA reads TGTGCCAGCAGTGAAGGGACGGACCAAGGAGGCTACACCTTC. Its protein is CASSEGTDQGGYTF.

CDR3 in amino acids: CASTPGTGPYEQYF. CDR3 nucleotide sequence: TGTGCCAGCACCCCCGGGACAGGACCCTACGAGCAGTACTTC. The chain joins TRBV5-5 to TRBJ2-7, with 8 bases that match TRBD1. CDR3 size: 14 residues. Germline V gene data show CDR1 as SGHKS and CDR2 as YYEKEE (reference sequence). The J segment lost 2 bases and the V segment lost 6 bases, leaving 7 bases of the junction unmatched.

The CDR3 DNA follows: TGTGCCAGCAGCTTGGGGGTTCGAGTCGACGAGCAGTACTTC. This sequence encodes CASSLGVRVDEQYF. This chain joins TRBV5-6 and TRBJ2-7, with D hard to call. Germline V gene sequence: CDR1 SGHDT, CDR2 YYEEEE. The CDR3 extends over 14 amino acids. The ends were cut back, 0 bases at V and 5 bases at J, with 12 bases in the middle.

The V and J genes are TRBV5-5 and TRBJ2-7; D might be TRBD2 (6 bases). Per the germline V gene, CDR1 is SGHKS and CDR2 is YYEKEE (reference sequence). The CDR3 length is 17 residues. The V and J ends lost 1 base and 1 base respectively, with 18 bases between them. The CDR3 loop reads CASSLWGAGLSSYEQYF. CDR3 coding DNA: TGTGCCAGCAGCTTGTGGGGCGCGGGGCTCTCTTCCTACGAGCAGTACTTC.

The gene calls are TRBV21-1 and TRBJ1-2; TRBD1, the table's D call, was not compared with the DNA. TRBV21-1 has pseudogene status. CDR3 length equals 14 residues. The CDR3 reads CATPSNEGALGYTF. Written as DNA, the CDR3 is TGTGCCACCCCGTCGAATGAAGGGGCCTTGGGCTACACCTTC.

As regards this clone: This sample also contains other DNA sequences that code for the same CDR3. V usage is TRBV27 and J usage is TRBJ2-3; D uncertain. The CDR3 extends over 13 amino acids. Germline V CDR1 and CDR2: MNHEY, SMNVEV (reference sequence). V dropped 3 bases and J dropped 3 bases, with 7 bases sitting between them. As DNA, the CDR3 is TGTGCCAGCAGTTTCGCGCTTACAGATACGCAGTATTTT. Its protein product is CASSFALTDTQYF.

This rearrangement joins TRBV7-9 to TRBJ2-1; possibly TRBD1 for D (5 bases). Germline CDR1 SEHNR, CDR2 FQNEAQ (reference sequence). V lost 6 bases to trimming and J lost 5 bases, with 20 bases between them. This CDR3 is 16 amino acids long. CDR3 loop: CASSSLTAGWNNEQFF. Written as DNA, the CDR3 is TGTGCCAGCAGTTCACTTACGGCAGGGTGGAACAATGAGCAGTTCTTC. Full variable domain (remainder filled in from reference TRBV7-9 and TRBJ2-1): DTGVSQNPRHKITKRGQNVTFRCDPISEHNRLYWYRQTLGQGPEFLTYFQNEAQLEKSRLLSDRFSAERPKGSFSTLEIQRTEQGDSAMYLCASSSLTAGWNNEQFFGPGTRLTVL.

The chain combines TRBV2 with TRBJ1-1; a possible D gene is TRBD1 (6 bases). The length of the CDR3 is 14 residues. Germline-derived CDR1 and CDR2 are SNHLY and FYNNEI. V gave up 8 bases and J gave up 5 bases, with 18 bases separating them. Here the CDR3 reads CASDHREGGTEAFF. DNA of the CDR3: TGTGCCAGCGACCACAGGGAAGGGGGTACTGAAGCTTTCTTT.

In this sample, this clone turned up once. CDR3 region: CASSKEVGLAGSYEQYF. Written as DNA, the CDR3 is TGTGCCAGCAGCAAAGAAGTAGGGCTAGCGGGTTCCTACGAGCAGTACTTC. The V and J genes are TRBV21-1 and TRBJ2-7; the table's D call of TRBD2 was not tested on the DNA. TRBV21-1 is labeled a pseudogene. The CDR3 runs to 17 residues.

The count of this clone is one. The J gene is TRBJ2-1, the V gene TRBV5-1; D remains unclear. Germline V gives CDR1 SGHRS, CDR2 YFSETQ. V was pared by 5 bases and J by 4 bases, with 7 bases between. The CDR3 contains 12 residues. The chain's CDR3 is CASRQSYNEQFF. The CDR3 coding sequence is TGCGCCAGCAGACAATCGTACAATGAGCAGTTCTTC. The full variable domain, rest sourced from reference TRBV5-1 and TRBJ2-1, is KAGVTQTPRYLIKTRGQQVTLSCSPISGHRSVSWYQQTPGQGLQFLFEYFSETQRNKGNFPGRFSGRQFSNSRSEMNVSTLELGDSALYLCASRQSYNEQFFGPGTRLTVL.

This clone was observed a few times. The chain uses TRBV5-6 and TRBJ1-5; maybe TRBD1 (5 bases). The CDR3 is 15 residues long. Germline loops: CDR1 SGHDT, CDR2 YYEEEE. Trimming removed 0 bases from V and 2 bases from J, with 9 bases in between. The CDR3 coding sequence is TGTGCCAGCAGCTTGGCAGGGTATGGCAATCAGCCCCAGCATTTT. It is translated as CASSLAGYGNQPQHF.

This clone appeared a single time. CDR3 coding DNA: TGTGCCTGGAGTGATAACCAGGTGAACAATCAGCCCCAGCATTTT. Protein: CAWSDNQVNNQPQHF. This chain joins TRBV30 and TRBJ1-5; D is unresolved. The V and J ends lost 1 base and 3 bases respectively, with 13 bases between them. Germline CDR1 reads GTSNPN; CDR2 reads SVGIG (reference sequence). CDR3 length equals 15 residues.

This clone was detected only once. The rearrangement links TRBV6-5 to TRBJ1-2; D is possibly TRBD1 (5 bases). Per the germline V gene, CDR1 is MNHEY and CDR2 is SVGAGI. V dropped 0 bases and J dropped 2 bases, with 10 bases sitting between them. The CDR3 consists of 15 residues. CDR3 coding DNA: TGTGCCAGCAGTTACTCTCAGGGAGTCAACTATGGCTACACCTTC. This gives the protein CASSYSQGVNYGYTF.

In regard to this clone: Other DNA sequences in the same sample also yield this CDR3. This chain connects TRBV7-9 to TRBJ2-5; 14 nucleotides match TRBD2. V dropped 6 bases and J dropped 5; count of bases not matched to a gene: 5. The CDR3 is 15 residues long. Germline assignment: CDR1 SEHNR and CDR2 FQNEAQ (reference sequence). CDR3 region: CASSLGLAGVETQYF. DNA of the CDR3: TGTGCCAGCAGTCTGGGACTAGCGGGAGTCGAGACCCAGTACTTC.

J is TRBJ1-4 and V is TRBV30; D perhaps matches TRBD1 (5 bases). CDR3 length: 12 residues. Germline V gene lookup returns CDR1 GTSNPN and CDR2 SVGIG (reference sequence). V lost 5 bases, J lost 5 bases, and 9 bases lay in between. CDR3 sequence: CAWGDSNEKLFF. The CDR3 region has the DNA TGTGCCTGGGGGGACTCAAATGAAAAACTGTTTTTT.

The chain uses TRBV10-3 and TRBJ1-2; 9 nucleotides line up with TRBD1. Trimming removed 1 base from V and 4 bases from J; junction bases left unmatched: 7. CDR1 is ENHRY and CDR2 is SYGVKD in the germline V gene. The CDR3 has 16 residues. The CDR3 DNA follows: TGTGCCATCAGTGAGTTTGGACAGGGGACAGGCTATGGCTACACCTTC. It translates to CAISEFGQGTGYGYTF.

This clone appeared a single time. Other DNA sequences in the sample encode the same CDR3. The chain is built from TRBV9 and TRBJ2-2; tentative D call: TRBD2 (5 bases). The V end lost 0 bases, the J end lost 5 bases, and 8 bases lay between the germline ends. Germline V gene lookup returns CDR1 SGDLS and CDR2 YYNGEE. There are 14 residues in the CDR3. The CDR3 loop reads CASSVARGTGELFF. CDR3 in DNA: TGTGCCAGCAGCGTAGCTAGAGGGACCGGGGAGCTGTTTTTT.

As concerns this clone: The same CDR3 can be traced to other DNA sequences in this sample. The chain links TRBV19 to TRBJ2-7, with D perhaps TRBD2 (6 bases). CDR3 size: 13 residues. The V end lost 5 bases, the J end lost 0 bases, and 8 bases lay between the germline ends. Per the germline V gene, CDR1 is LNHDA and CDR2 is SQIVND (reference sequence). CDR3 sequence (DNA): TGTGCCAGTAGTGTGGGGGGCTCCTACGAGCAGTACTTC. Its translation: CASSVGGSYEQYF.

The chain is built from TRBV11-2 and TRBJ2-1; D ambiguous. The CDR3 is made up of 15 amino acids. Germline CDR1 and CDR2: SGHAT and FQNNGV. The V gene lost 5 bases and the J gene lost 2 bases, with 13 bases spanning the gap. CDR3 loop: CASSEGVYAYNEQFF. In DNA form, the CDR3 reads TGTGCCAGCAGCGAAGGAGTATACGCCTACAATGAGCAGTTCTTC.

This sequence joins TRBV4-3 and TRBJ2-1; D might be TRBD2 (6 bases). The germline V gene encodes CDR1 LGHNA and CDR2 YSLEER. The CDR3 length is 16 residues. The V end was cut by 0 bases, the J end by 4 bases, with 13 bases between. The CDR3 is CASSQEHGGWYNEQFF. In nucleotides, the CDR3 is TGCGCCAGCAGCCAAGAACACGGGGGATGGTACAATGAGCAGTTCTTC.

This chain uses TRBV4-1 with TRBJ2-2, with D maybe TRBD2 (6 bases). Between the trimmed V and J ends, which lost 1 base and 0 bases, there was a span of 12 bases. This CDR3 has 17 amino acids. From germline, CDR1 is MGHRA and CDR2 YSYEKL. CDR3 coding DNA: TGCGCCAGCAGCCAAGTCGTGGGCGGGGCGAACACCGGGGAGCTGTTTTTT. Protein: CASSQVVGGANTGELFF.

The CDR3 spells CASSSPGGSYSNQPQHF. The CDR3 nucleotides are TGTGCCAGCAGCTCACCCGGTGGCAGTTATAGCAATCAGCCCCAGCATTTT. The chain links TRBV7-2 to TRBJ1-5; D ambiguous. Germline values: CDR1 SGHTA, CDR2 FQGNSA. The V gene lost 4 bases and the J gene lost 0 bases, with 16 bases spanning the gap. CDR3 length: 17 residues.

The table lists this clone with a count of one. J is TRBJ2-2 and V is TRBV7-9, with unresolved D. The CDR3 runs 12 residues. Germline assignment: CDR1 SEHNR and CDR2 FQNEAQ (reference sequence). Trimming pared 0 bases from V and 10 bases from J, leaving 6 bases between. CDR3 loop: CASSLAALELFF. The DNA of the CDR3 is TGTGCCAGCAGCTTAGCGGCCCTGGAGCTGTTTTTT.

V gene TRBV27 combines with J gene TRBJ2-6, with a possible D match to TRBD2 (6 bases). Per the germline V gene, CDR1 is MNHEY and CDR2 is SMNVEV (reference sequence). This CDR3 has 16 residues. With 3 bases removed from V and 3 bases from J, the gap between germline ends came to 12 bases. CDR3 sequence (DNA): TGTGCCAGCAGTTTGGGCGGAGGGATTGGGGCCAACGTCCTGACTTTC. Protein sequence: CASSLGGGIGANVLTF.

V gene TRBV7-9 combines with J gene TRBJ2-7; no firm D call. Deletions cut 7 bases from V and 4 bases from J, with 11 bases between. The CDR3 length is 12 residues. The germline V gene has CDR1 SEHNR and CDR2 FQNEAQ (reference sequence). The CDR3 DNA is TGTGCCAGCACCGACCGAAGGTACGAGCAGTACTTC. Its protein product is CASTDRRYEQYF.

This clone was observed a few times. The chain employs TRBV6-4 and TRBJ1-6, with D uncertain. The CDR3 has 13 amino acids. Trimming left V 2 bases short and J 7 bases short, with 6 bases between. The germline CDR1 and CDR2 sequences are MRHNA and SNTAGT. DNA for the CDR3: TGTGCCAGCAGTGACAGACTCAATTCACCCCTCCACTTT. This encodes CASSDRLNSPLHF.

This sequence joins TRBV29-1 and TRBJ2-1; D remains ambiguous. The CDR3 is made up of 13 amino acids. The germline CDR1 and CDR2 sequences are SQVTM and ANQGSEA. V was shortened by 6 bases and J by 1 base, with 10 bases between the two germline ends. The CDR3 is CSVLKESYNEQFF. In DNA form, the CDR3 reads TGCAGCGTCCTGAAGGAGTCCTACAATGAGCAGTTCTTC.